This T cell receptor beta chain was retrieved from a study of identical twins. General study points: Cord blood beta clonotypes that were abundant carried fewer insertions, and memory repertoires showed no such trend.

The sample holds a few counts of this clonotype. The antigen is not known. MiXCR, applied by TCRdb to the 5' RACE reads, yields one record per CDR3 protein. The table includes more than 400,000 distinct CDR3 sequences, roughly 15% detected once. Trimming took off 5 bases at V and 2 bases at J, with 12 bases between the two ends. This CDR3 spans 14 amino acids. In germline, CDR1 is SGHRS, CDR2 YFSETQ. These data were also filed under a second study, of yellow fever vaccine responses in identical twins.

This clonotype was sampled from a woman aged 18-29 years in good health. This chain links TRBV5-1 with TRBJ2-3, with unresolved D. Sample: CD4+ T cells sorted from blood. DNA for the CDR3: TGCGCCAGCAGGGATCCAAAAGACACAGATACGCAGTATTTT. This translates into CASRDPKDTDTQYF.